This T cell receptor beta chain was recorded in a study of blood T cell repertoires in COVID-19. Turning to the study itself: Samples of COVID-19 (acute and convalescent) were obtained from the United States, Italy and Spain. The analysed material was cDNA or gDNA that came from T cells, B-cell-depleted T cells, or PBMCs.

V was shortened by 2 bases and J by 7 bases, with 20 bases between the two germline ends. CDR1 and CDR2 (germline): SGHAT, FQNNGV. This CDR3 spans 17 amino acids. Study processing details: Counts of nucleated cells, estimated from reference gene primer amplification, were obtained. TCRdb's copy holds only in-frame clones and misses some; the assay was immunoSEQ multiplex PCR. Clone size and the V and J calls come from that table; the DNA yielded D and trimming. The sample contains around 290,000 clones, around 89% of which appear only once. Sample: peripheral blood. The source is a man aged 40-49 years with acute or convalescent COVID-19. The chain employs TRBV11-2 and TRBJ1-4; a possible D gene is TRBD1 (5 bases). The CDR3 protein is CASSLTRWGGRSEKLFF. The CDR3 nucleotides are TGTGCCAGCAGCTTAACGCGATGGGGGGGACGGAGTGAAAAACTGTTTTTT.